One sample yielded the 17 T cell receptor beta chains listed below, sequenced in a study of T cell repertoires in cytomegalovirus infection. Their cognate antigens are unknown. TCRdb processed the reads anew with MiXCR; each CDR3 protein has one entry. The table has fewer than 850,000 distinct CDR3 sequences, under 35% seen once; the top ten hold around 13%. Sequencing used cultured CD8+ T cells from PBMCs, obtained from culture after CMV antigen stimulation. The receptors here all came from a human donor in good health (CMV status not recorded). Some clones in this sample may be carry-over from other donors' samples.

This clonotype was counted many times. The chain employs TRBV7-2 and TRBJ1-6, with unresolved D. CDR3 length equals 17 residues. Germline V gene data show CDR1 as SGHTA and CDR2 as FQGNSA. Trimming removed 0 bases at V and 9 bases at J, with 18 bases between. The CDR3 DNA is TGTGCCAGCAGCTTAGCGGTTACGGTCAGAACGGGTTCACCCCTCCACTTT. It translates to CASSLAVTVRTGSPLHF.

This clonotype has a handful of counts. The chain is built from TRBV11-2 and TRBJ2-1; possible D gene TRBD2, 7 bases. CDR1 and CDR2 from the germline V gene are SGHAT and FQNNGV. V shed 1 base and J shed 9 bases, with 16 bases lying between them. This CDR3 contains 15 residues. CDR3 residues: CASSLGGGLLSEQFF. As DNA, the CDR3 is TGTGCCAGCAGCTTAGGGGGGGGGCTCCTGAGTGAGCAGTTCTTC.

The chain combines TRBV6-2 or TRBV6-3 with TRBJ1-2; 7 bases align to TRBD1. Per germline, CDR1 MNHEY and CDR2 SVGEGT. The CDR3 is made up of 13 amino acids. The CDR3 reads CAALRDSSYGYTF. DNA of the CDR3: TGTGCTGCCCTCCGGGACAGTTCCTATGGCTACACCTTC.

Written as DNA, the CDR3 is TGTGCCAGCAGTTTACATGACAGGGGTTTAGCAGATACGCAGTATTTT. Translating gives CASSLHDRGLADTQYF. This chain uses TRBV28 with TRBJ2-3, with TRBD1 identical over 8 bases. CDR3 size: 16 residues. V lost 2 bases, J lost 4 bases, and 8 bases stayed unmatched. CDR1 is MDHEN, CDR2 SYDVKM, per germline. Based on the CDR3 plus reference TRBV28 and TRBJ2-3, the full variable domain is DVKVTQSSRYLVKRTGEKVFLECVQDMDHENMFWYRQDPGLGLRLIYFSYDVKMKEKGDIPEGYSVSREKKERFSLILESASTNQTSMYLCASSLHDRGLADTQYFGPGTRLTVL.

This chain connects TRBV18 to TRBJ1-2; D gene unclear. Per the germline V gene, CDR1 is KGHSH and CDR2 is LQKENI. The ends were cut back, 1 base at V and 2 bases at J, with 11 bases in the middle. The CDR3 loop spans 15 amino acids. The DNA for the CDR3 is TGTGCCAGCTCACCACGCTGGGCAACAAACTATGGCTACACCTTC. It specifies CASSPRWATNYGYTF.

The V and J genes are TRBV10-3 and TRBJ2-7; D uncertain. CDR3 length equals 13 residues. Trimming removed 4 bases from V and 6 bases from J, with 13 bases in between. Germline CDR1 reads ENHRY; CDR2 reads SYGVKD. The CDR3 DNA reads as TGTGCCATCAGTGCAGGAGACGTTGGCGAGCAGTACGTC. Translation: CAISAGDVGEQYV.

CDR3 coding DNA: TGTGCCAGCAGCTCCGGGACAGGGACTGAAAAACTGTTTTTT. It translates to CASSSGTGTEKLFF. The V gene is TRBV7-4, the J gene TRBJ1-4, with 9 positions matching TRBD1. The CDR3 has 14 residues. The germline CDR1 and CDR2 sequences are SGHVT and SQSDAQ. After removal of 4 bases from V and 7 bases from J, the junction contained 4 bases not matched to a gene. The full variable domain, its missing parts supplied by reference TRBV7-4 and TRBJ1-4, is GAGVSQSPRYKVAKRGRDVALRCDSISGHVTLYWYRQTLGQGSEVLTYSQSDAQRDKSGRPSGRFSAERPERSVSTLKIQRTEQGDSAVYLCASSSGTGTEKLFFGSGTQLSVL.

Worth noting for this clonotype: The final CDR3 position lacks the conserved phenylalanine or tryptophan, pointing to a likely read error. The V gene is TRBV10-3, the J gene TRBJ2-1; weak D call: TRBD2 (5 bases). V lost 2 bases and J lost 1, with 12 bases in between. The germline V gene encodes CDR1 ENHRY and CDR2 SYGVKD. The CDR3 runs 16 residues. The CDR3 here is CAISEGLAYSYNEQFL. The CDR3 DNA sequence: TGTGCCATCAGTGAGGGTCTAGCTTATTCCTACAATGAGCAGTTCCTC.

The rearrangement joins TRBV4-1 to TRBJ1-5; 8 nucleotides line up with TRBD1. The V and J ends lost 3 bases and 2 bases, in that order; junction bases with no gene match: 9. There are 17 residues in the CDR3. CDR1 is MGHRA, CDR2 YSYEKL, per germline. DNA of the CDR3: TGCGCCAGCAGCCACCCAAGGGAGACAGGGGGCAATCAGCCCCAGCATTTT. Its translation is CASSHPRETGGNQPQHF.

The chain links TRBV4-3 to TRBJ1-2; TRBD1 matches at 8 bases. Germline CDR1 reads LGHNA; CDR2 reads YSLEER. Trimming cost V 1 base and J 8 bases; bases outside gene matches: 6. The CDR3 spans 14 residues. CDR3 sequence reads: CASSQAGQGGGYTF. The CDR3 DNA is TGCGCCAGCAGCCAAGCCGGACAGGGCGGGGGCTACACCTTC.

This clonotype was recorded a few times. The chain combines TRBV6-5 with TRBJ2-2, with no clear D. The CDR3 covers 14 residues. The V end was cut by 0 bases, the J end by 7 bases, with 9 bases between. Germline values: CDR1 MNHEY, CDR2 SVGAGI. CDR3 nucleotide sequence: TGTGCCAGCAGTTACTCAGACCTAGACGGGGAGCTGTTTTTT. Translating it yields CASSYSDLDGELFF.

This clonotype was seen a few times. The chain employs TRBV27 and TRBJ1-2; D ambiguous. Germline V gene sequence: CDR1 MNHEY, CDR2 SMNVEV (reference sequence). This CDR3 has 13 amino acids. Trimming took 5 bases from V and 4 from J, leaving 11 bases between them. The DNA of the CDR3 is TGTGCCAGCAGTCCCGGGTTCGCCTATGGCTACACCTTC. It codes for CASSPGFAYGYTF.

J is TRBJ2-3 and V is TRBV2, with TRBD1 matching 8 bases. The V gene's germline CDR1 is SNHLY and CDR2 FYNNEI. V lost 5 bases, J lost 5 bases, and 24 bases stayed unmatched. The CDR3 is 20 residues long. CDR3 loop: CASSTDVKLGQAFGGDTQYF. CDR3 in DNA: TGTGCCAGCAGTACCGACGTAAAATTGGGACAGGCCTTTGGTGGAGATACGCAGTATTTT.

The rearrangement joins TRBV5-1 to TRBJ2-3; D not resolved. The CDR3 runs 12 residues. From germline, CDR1 is SGHRS and CDR2 YFSETQ. Trimming cost V 6 bases and J 1 base, with 6 bases left between them. CDR3 DNA sequence: TGCGCCAGCATAGGACGCACAGATACGCAGTATTTT. Translation: CASIGRTDTQYF.

This chain links TRBV19 with TRBJ1-1; TRBD1 matches at 7 bases. The CDR3 is 15 amino acids. Trimming took 6 bases from V and 5 from J; bases not matched to a gene: 12. Germline V gives CDR1 LNHDA, CDR2 SQIVND (reference sequence). CDR3 sequence: CASSLGQAGGTEAFF. The CDR3 coding sequence is TGTGCCAGTAGCCTAGGACAGGCAGGGGGAACTGAAGCTTTCTTT.

The chain employs TRBV5-1 and TRBJ2-2, with D unresolved. CDR1 is SGHRS and CDR2 is YFSETQ in the germline V gene. The CDR3 is made up of 13 amino acids. V was clipped by 4 bases and J by 5 bases, with 9 bases between them. The CDR3 region has the DNA TGCGCCAGCAGCCGACCTGAGACCGGGGAGCTGTTTTTT. Its protein is CASSRPETGELFF.

The table lists this clonotype with a few counts. A much larger clone differs from this one at a single base, so this may be a read error. This sequence joins TRBV7-6 and TRBJ1-1, with a tentative D call TRBD1 (5 bases). Trimming pared 2 bases from V and 6 bases from J, leaving 7 bases between. The CDR3 covers 12 residues. Germline loops: CDR1 SGHVS, CDR2 FNYEAQ. CDR3 in DNA: TGTGCCAGCAGCTTAATGGGGGCTGAAGCTTTCTTT. It codes for CASSLMGAEAFF.